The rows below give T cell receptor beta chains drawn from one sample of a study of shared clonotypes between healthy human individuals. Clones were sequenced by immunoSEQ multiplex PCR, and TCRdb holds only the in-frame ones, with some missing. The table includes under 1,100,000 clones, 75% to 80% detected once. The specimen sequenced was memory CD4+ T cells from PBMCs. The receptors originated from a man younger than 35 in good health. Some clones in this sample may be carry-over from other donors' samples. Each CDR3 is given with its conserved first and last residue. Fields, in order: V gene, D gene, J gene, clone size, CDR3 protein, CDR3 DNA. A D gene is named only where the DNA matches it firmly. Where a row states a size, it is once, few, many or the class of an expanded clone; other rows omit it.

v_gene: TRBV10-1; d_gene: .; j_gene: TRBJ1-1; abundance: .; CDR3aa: CASTWGGAFF; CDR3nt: TGCGCCAGCACTTGGGGGGGAGCTTTCTTT
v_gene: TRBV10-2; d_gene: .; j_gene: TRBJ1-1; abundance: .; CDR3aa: CASSVGINTEAFF; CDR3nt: TGCGCCAGCAGTGTAGGGATTAACACTGAAGCTTTCTTT
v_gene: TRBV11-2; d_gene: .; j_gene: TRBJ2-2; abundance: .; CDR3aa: CASSLVTGNTGELFF; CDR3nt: TGTGCCAGCAGCTTAGTGACAGGGAACACCGGGGAGCTGTTTTTT
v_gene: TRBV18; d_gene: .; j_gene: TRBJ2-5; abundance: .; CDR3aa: CASSPAGARGFQETQYF; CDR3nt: TGTGCCAGCTCACCAGCCGGGGCGAGGGGTTTCCAAGAGACCCAGTACTTC
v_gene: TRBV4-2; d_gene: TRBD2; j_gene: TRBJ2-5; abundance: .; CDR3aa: CASSHGTSGEETQYF; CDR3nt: TGTGCCAGCAGCCACGGGACTAGCGGGGAAGAGACCCAGTACTTC
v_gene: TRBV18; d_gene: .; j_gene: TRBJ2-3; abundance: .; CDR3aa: CASSPVGDTQYF; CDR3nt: TGTGCGAGCTCACCAGTGGGAGATACGCAGTATTTT
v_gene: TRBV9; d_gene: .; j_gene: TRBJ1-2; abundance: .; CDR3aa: CASSDPGVRGYTF; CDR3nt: TGTGCCAGCAGCGACCCTGGGGTAAGGGGCTACACCTTC
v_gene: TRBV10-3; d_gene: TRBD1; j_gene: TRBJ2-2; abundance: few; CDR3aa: CAIRDRGNTGELFF; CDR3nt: TGTGCCATCAGGGACAGGGGGAACACCGGGGAGCTGTTTTTT
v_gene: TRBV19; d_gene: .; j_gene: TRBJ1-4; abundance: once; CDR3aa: CASSPRRPGRETNEKLFF; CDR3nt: TGTGCCAGTAGTCCCCGCCGGCCGGGCCGCGAAACTAATGAAAAACTGTTTTTT
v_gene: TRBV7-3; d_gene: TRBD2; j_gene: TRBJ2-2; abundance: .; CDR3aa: CASSQQPAGATGELFF; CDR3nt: TGTGCCAGCAGCCAGCAGCCAGCGGGAGCCACCGGGGAGCTGTTTTTT
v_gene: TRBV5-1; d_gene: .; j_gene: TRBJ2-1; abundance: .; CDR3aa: CASRGEGDFFF; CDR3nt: TGCGCCAGCAGAGGAGAAGGGGATTTTTTCTTC
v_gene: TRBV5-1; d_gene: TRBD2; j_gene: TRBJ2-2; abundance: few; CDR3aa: CASSYGTSGTGELFF; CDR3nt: TGCGCCAGCAGTTACGGGACTAGCGGCACCGGGGAGCTGTTTTTT
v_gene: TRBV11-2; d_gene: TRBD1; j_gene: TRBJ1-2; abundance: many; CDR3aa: CASSLDGGTGTFGYTF; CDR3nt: TGTGCCAGCAGCTTAGACGGCGGGACAGGGACCTTCGGCTACACCTTC
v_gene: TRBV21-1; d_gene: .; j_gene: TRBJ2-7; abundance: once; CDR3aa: CASSKVDGGKTYEQYF; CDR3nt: TGTGCCAGCAGCAAAGTGGACGGTGGGAAGACCTACGAGCAGTACTTC
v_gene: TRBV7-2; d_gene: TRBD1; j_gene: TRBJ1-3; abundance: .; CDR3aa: CASSSDRVHSGNTIYF; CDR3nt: TGTGCCAGCAGCTCCGACAGGGTACACTCTGGAAACACCATATATTTT
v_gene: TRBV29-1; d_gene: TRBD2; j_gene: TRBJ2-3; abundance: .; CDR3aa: CSVGSGITDTQYF; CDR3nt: TGCAGCGTGGGGAGCGGGATCACAGATACGCAGTATTTT
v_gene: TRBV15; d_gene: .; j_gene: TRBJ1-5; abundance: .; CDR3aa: CATREAGLQPQHF; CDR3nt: TGTGCCACCAGAGAGGCGGGGCTTCAGCCCCAGCATTTT
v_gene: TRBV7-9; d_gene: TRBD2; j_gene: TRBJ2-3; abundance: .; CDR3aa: CASSAGLLSDTQYF; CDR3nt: TGTGCCAGCAGCGCGGGACTATTATCAGATACGCAGTATTTT
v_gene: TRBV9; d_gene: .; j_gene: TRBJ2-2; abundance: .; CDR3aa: CASRPQGGAGELFF; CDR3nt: TGTGCCAGCAGACCCCAGGGCGGGGCAGGGGAGCTGTTTTTT
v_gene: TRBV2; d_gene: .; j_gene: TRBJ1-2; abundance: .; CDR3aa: CASSAVVSRRGGYTF; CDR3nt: TGTGCCAGCAGTGCGGTCGTATCCAGGAGAGGGGGCTACACCTTC
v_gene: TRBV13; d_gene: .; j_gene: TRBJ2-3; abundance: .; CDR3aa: CASSGVGYTDTQYF; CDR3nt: TGTGCCAGCAGCGGAGTGGGCTACACAGATACGCAGTATTTT
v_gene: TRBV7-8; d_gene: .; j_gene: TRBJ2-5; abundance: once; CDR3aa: CASSPPLRDGGKETQYF; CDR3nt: TGTGCCAGCAGCCCCCCCCTACGGGACGGGGGCAAAGAGACCCAGTACTTC
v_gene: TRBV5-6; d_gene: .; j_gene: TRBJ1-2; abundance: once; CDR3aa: CASSFGRPYGYTF; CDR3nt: TGTGCCAGCAGCTTCGGCAGACCGTATGGCTACACCTTC
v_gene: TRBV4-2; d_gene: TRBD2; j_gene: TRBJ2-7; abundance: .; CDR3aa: CASSQSTRVGGFSYEQYF; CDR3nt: TGTGCCAGCAGCCAATCCACTCGGGTGGGGGGGTTCTCCTACGAGCAGTACTTC
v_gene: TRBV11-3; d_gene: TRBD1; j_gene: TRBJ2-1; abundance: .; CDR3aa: CASSPGDRGRVNEQFF; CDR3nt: TGTGCCAGCAGCCCCGGGGACAGGGGCAGGGTCAATGAGCAGTTCTTC
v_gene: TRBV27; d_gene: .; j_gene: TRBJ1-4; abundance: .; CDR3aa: CASRRSFPTNEKLFF; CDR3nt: TGTGCCAGCCGACGTTCCTTTCCAACTAATGAAAAACTGTTTTTT
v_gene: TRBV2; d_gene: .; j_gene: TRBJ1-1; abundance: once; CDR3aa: CASSVRQPNTEAFF; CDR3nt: TGTGCCAGCAGTGTACGACAGCCGAACACTGAAGCTTTCTTT
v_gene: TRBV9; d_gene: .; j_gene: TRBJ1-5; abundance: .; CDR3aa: CASSDGSGHSNQPQHF; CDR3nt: TGTGCCAGCAGCGATGGATCGGGCCACTCCAATCAGCCCCAGCATTTT
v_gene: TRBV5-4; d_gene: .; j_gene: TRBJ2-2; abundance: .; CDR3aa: CASSLAVGTGELFF; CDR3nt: TGTGCCAGCAGCTTGGCCGTAGGAACCGGGGAGCTGTTTTTT
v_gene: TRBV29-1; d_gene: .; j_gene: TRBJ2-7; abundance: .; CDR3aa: CSVVWVGTEQYF; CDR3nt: TGCAGCGTTGTGTGGGTGGGTACCGAGCAGTACTTC
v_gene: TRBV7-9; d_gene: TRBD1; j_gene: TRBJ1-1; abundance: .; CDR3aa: CASSIPRGTTEAFF; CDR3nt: TGTGCCAGCAGCATTCCCAGGGGGACCACTGAAGCTTTCTTT
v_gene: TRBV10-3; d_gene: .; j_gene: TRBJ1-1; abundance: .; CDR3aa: CAISTGRAEAFF; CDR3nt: TGTGCCATCAGCACAGGGAGGGCTGAAGCTTTCTTT
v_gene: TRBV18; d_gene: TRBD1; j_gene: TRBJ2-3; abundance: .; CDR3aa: CASSPRTGQGTDTQYF; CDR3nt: TGTGCCAGCTCACCACGCACGGGACAGGGCACAGATACGCAGTATTTT
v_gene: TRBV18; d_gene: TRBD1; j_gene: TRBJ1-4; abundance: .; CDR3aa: CASSPRGTVNEKLFF; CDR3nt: TGTGCCAGCTCACCACGGGGGACAGTAAATGAAAAACTGTTTTTT
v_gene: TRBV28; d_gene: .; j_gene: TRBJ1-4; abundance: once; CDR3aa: CASSRKRGASTFATNEKLFF; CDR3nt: TGTGCCAGCAGTCGAAAAAGGGGGGCCTCCACCTTTGCAACTAATGAAAAACTGTTTTTT
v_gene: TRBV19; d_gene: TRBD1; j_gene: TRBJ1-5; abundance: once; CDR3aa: CASSSRGASFSNQPQHF; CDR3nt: TGTGCCAGTAGTAGCAGGGGGGCATCATTTAGCAATCAGCCCCAGCATTTT
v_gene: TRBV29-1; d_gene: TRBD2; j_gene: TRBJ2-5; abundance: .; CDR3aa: CSVPLAGVRETQYF; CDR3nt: TGCAGCGTACCTCTAGCGGGAGTTCGCGAGACCCAGTACTTC
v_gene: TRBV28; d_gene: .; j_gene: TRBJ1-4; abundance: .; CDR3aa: CASSPQGGHEKLFF; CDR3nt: TGTGCCAGCAGCCCCCAGGGTGGGCATGAAAAACTGTTTTTT
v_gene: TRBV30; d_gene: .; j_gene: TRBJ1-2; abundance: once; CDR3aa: CAWTTGGGEFYGYTF; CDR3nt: TGTGCCTGGACCACGGGCGGCGGCGAGTTCTATGGCTACACCTTC
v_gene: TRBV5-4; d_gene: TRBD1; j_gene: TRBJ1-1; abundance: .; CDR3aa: CASSSTGGWDAEAFF; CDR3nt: TGTGCCAGCAGCTCGACAGGGGGGTGGGACGCGGAAGCTTTCTTT
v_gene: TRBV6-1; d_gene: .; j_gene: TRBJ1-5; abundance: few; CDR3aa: CASCGNRGQPQHF; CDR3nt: TGTGCCAGTTGCGGGAACCGTGGTCAGCCCCAGCATTTT
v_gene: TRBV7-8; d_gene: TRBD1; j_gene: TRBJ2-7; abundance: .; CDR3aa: CASSFMTGTDEQYF; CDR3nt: TGTGCCAGCAGCTTCATGACCGGGACAGACGAGCAGTACTTC
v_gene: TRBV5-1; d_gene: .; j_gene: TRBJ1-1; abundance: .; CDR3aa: CASSTGQISNTEAFF; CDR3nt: TGCGCCAGCAGCACCGGACAGATTTCGAACACTGAAGCTTTCTTT
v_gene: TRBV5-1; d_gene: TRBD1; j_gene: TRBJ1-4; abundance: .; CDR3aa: CASSPQGVEEKLFF; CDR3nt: TGCGCCAGCAGCCCACAGGGGGTCGAAGAAAAACTGTTTTTT
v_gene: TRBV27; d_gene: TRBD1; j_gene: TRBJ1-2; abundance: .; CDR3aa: CASGLQQGNGYTF; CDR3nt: TGTGCCAGCGGACTGCAACAGGGGAATGGCTACACCTTC
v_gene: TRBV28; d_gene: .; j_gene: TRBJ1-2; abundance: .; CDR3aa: CASSLVQGTYGYTF; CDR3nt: TGTGCCAGCAGTTTAGTGCAGGGGACCTATGGCTACACCTTC
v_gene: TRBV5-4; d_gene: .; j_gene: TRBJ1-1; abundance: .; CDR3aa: CASSPPRGGTEAFF; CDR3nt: TGTGCCAGCAGCCCCCCGCGGGGGGGCACTGAAGCTTTCTTT
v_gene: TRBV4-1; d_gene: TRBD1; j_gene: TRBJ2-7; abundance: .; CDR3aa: CASSQATADRTSREEQYF; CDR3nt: TGCGCCAGCAGCCAAGCCACTGCGGACAGGACCTCAAGGGAAGAGCAGTACTTC
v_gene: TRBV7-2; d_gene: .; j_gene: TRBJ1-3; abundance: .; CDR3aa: CASSLVGNTIYF; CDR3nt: TGTGCCAGCAGCTTGGTTGGAAACACCATATATTTT
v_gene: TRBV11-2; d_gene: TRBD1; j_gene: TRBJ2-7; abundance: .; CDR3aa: CASSPVWGQPSPYEQYF; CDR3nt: TGTGCCAGCAGCCCCGTTTGGGGACAGCCGAGTCCCTACGAGCAGTACTTC
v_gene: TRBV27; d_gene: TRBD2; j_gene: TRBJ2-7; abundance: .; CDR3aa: CASSLMASGPYEQYF; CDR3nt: TGTGCCAGCAGTTTAATGGCTAGCGGGCCCTACGAGCAGTACTTC
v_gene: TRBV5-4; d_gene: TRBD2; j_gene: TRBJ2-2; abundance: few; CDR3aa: CASSFGVTGGTGELFF; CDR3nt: TGTGCCAGCAGCTTCGGGGTAACGGGAGGGACCGGGGAGCTGTTTTTT
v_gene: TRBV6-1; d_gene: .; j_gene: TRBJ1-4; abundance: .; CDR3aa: CASSDIPGVWGEKLFF; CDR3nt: TGTGCCAGCAGTGATATTCCTGGGGTTTGGGGTGAAAAACTGTTTTTT
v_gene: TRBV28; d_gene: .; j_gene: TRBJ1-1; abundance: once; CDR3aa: CASSTRWLMNTEAFF; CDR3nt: TGTGCCAGCAGTACCCGGTGGTTGATGAACACTGAAGCTTTCTTT